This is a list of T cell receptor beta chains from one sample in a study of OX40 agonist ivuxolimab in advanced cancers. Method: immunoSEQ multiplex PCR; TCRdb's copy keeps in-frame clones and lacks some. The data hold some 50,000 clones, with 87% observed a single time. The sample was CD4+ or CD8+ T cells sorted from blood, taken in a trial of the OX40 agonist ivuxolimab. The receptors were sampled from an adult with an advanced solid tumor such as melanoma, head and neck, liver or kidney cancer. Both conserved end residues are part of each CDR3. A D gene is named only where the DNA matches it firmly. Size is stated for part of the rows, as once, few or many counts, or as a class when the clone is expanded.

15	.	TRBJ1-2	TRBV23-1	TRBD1	CASSRGDRRLYGYTF	TGCGCCAGCAGTCGAGGGGACAGAAGGCTCTATGGCTACACCTTC
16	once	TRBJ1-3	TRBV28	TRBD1	CASSLQGIDSGNTIYF	TGTGCCAGCAGTCTACAGGGGATTGACTCTGGAAACACCATATATTTT
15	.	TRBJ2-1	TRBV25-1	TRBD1	CASSERQGLYNEQFF	TGTGCCAGCAGTGAACGACAGGGGCTCTACAATGAGCAGTTCTTC
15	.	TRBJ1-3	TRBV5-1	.	CASSQTGDSGNTIYF	TGCGCCAGCAGCCAGACCGGGGACTCTGGAAACACCATATATTTT
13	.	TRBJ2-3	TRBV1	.	CTSSQEGPAPQYF	TGCACCAGCAGCCAAGAGGGTCCAGCCCCGCAGTATTTT
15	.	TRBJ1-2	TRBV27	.	CASRTAGGQGYGYTF	TGTGCCAGCAGAACCGCAGGCGGACAAGGCTATGGCTACACCTTC
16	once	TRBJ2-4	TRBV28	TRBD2	CASSSFGGGKKNIQYF	TGTGCCAGCAGCTCCTTTGGCGGGGGTAAAAAAAACATTCAGTACTTC
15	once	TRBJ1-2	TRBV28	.	CASSLTQPTNYGYTF	TGTGCCAGCAGTTTAACGCAGCCTACTAACTATGGCTACACCTTC
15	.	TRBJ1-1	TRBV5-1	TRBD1	CASSRQGDFGTEAFF	TGCGCCAGCAGCCGGCAGGGGGACTTCGGCACTGAAGCTTTCTTT
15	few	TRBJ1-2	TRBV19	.	CASKDGPRANYGYTF	TGTGCCAGTAAGGATGGACCTCGTGCTAACTATGGCTACACCTTC
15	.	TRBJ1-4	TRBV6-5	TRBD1	CASSSTQGSYEKLFF	TGTGCCAGCAGTTCCACACAGGGGTCCTATGAAAAACTGTTTTTT
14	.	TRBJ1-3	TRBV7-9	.	CASSSGVSGNTIYF	TGTGCCAGCAGCTCAGGGGTATCTGGAAACACCATATATTTT
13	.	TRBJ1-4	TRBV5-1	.	CASSSDPNEKLFF	TGCGCCAGCAGCTCAGACCCGAATGAAAAACTGTTTTTT
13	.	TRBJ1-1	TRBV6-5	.	CASAVGFVAEAFF	TGTGCCAGCGCGGTGGGTTTTGTTGCTGAAGCTTTCTTT
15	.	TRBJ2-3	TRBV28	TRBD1	CASRVLGQGADTQYF	TGTGCCAGCAGAGTTCTCGGACAGGGGGCAGATACGCAGTATTTT
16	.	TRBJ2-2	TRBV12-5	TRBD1	CASGLRDRGNTGELFF	TGTGCTAGTGGTTTGAGGGACAGGGGGAACACCGGGGAGCTGTTTTTT
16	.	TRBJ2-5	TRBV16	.	CASSQLGGGKEETQYF	TGTGCCAGCAGCCAATTGGGGGGAGGCAAAGAAGAGACCCAGTACTTC